A single sample is the source of the 19 T cell receptor beta chains below, sequenced in a study of T cell repertoires in cytomegalovirus infection. TCRdb re-called the reads with MiXCR, one entry per CDR3 protein. The repertoire includes 450,000 to 650,000 distinct CDR3 sequences, around 40% of them detected once, and 48% sits in the top ten. Their antigen targets remain unknown. The sample in question was cultured PBMCs, obtained from culture after CMV antigen stimulation. The receptors were sampled from a human donor in good health (CMV status not recorded). Some clones in this sample may be carry-over from other donors' samples.

The CDR3 loop is CASSYPDPWGTGELFF. In DNA form, the CDR3 reads TGTGCCAGCAGTTACCCGGACCCGTGGGGCACCGGGGAGCTGTTTTTT. This chain connects TRBV6-5 to TRBJ2-2; D uncertain. Deletions cut 2 bases from V and 4 bases from J, with 14 bases between. This CDR3 has 16 amino acids. CDR1 is MNHEY, CDR2 SVGAGI, per germline.

This clonotype was seen a handful of times. The chain employs TRBV6-4 and TRBJ2-1, with D uncertain. V was cut by 4 bases and J by 4 bases, with 8 bases left in between. Germline CDR1 MRHNA, CDR2 SNTAGT. The CDR3 sequence is 13 residues long. The CDR3 region has the DNA TGTGCCAGCAGTGGCCGAGCGTACAATGAGCAGTTCTTC. Amino acids: CASSGRAYNEQFF.

This clonotype came up a few times. J is TRBJ1-6 and V is TRBV12-3 or TRBV12-4; D may be TRBD1 (6 bases). Trimming left V 5 bases short and J 9 bases short, with 14 bases between. This CDR3 has 14 residues. DNA of the CDR3: TGTGCCAGCAGTCCACAGGGTGATGCTTCACCCCTCCACTTT. Protein: CASSPQGDASPLHF.

This sequence joins TRBV7-9 and TRBJ2-5; D perhaps matches TRBD1 (6 bases). Trimming shortened V by 3 bases and J by 7 bases, and 12 bases separated the two germline ends. The CDR3 sequence is 13 residues long. Germline V gene lookup returns CDR1 SEHNR and CDR2 FQNEAQ (reference sequence). The CDR3 region has the DNA TGTGCCAGCAGCTTCGGGACAACGGGGACCCAGTACTTC. Translated, it gives CASSFGTTGTQYF.

J is TRBJ1-6 and V is TRBV4-3; 7 bases line up with TRBD1. After removal of 2 bases from V and 9 bases from J, the junction contained 10 bases not matched to a gene. Germline V CDR1 and CDR2: LGHNA, YSLEER. The CDR3 is 16 residues long. CDR3 in amino acids: CASSQTSGGSGSPLHF. The CDR3 nucleotides are TGCGCCAGCAGCCAAACCTCAGGGGGTTCGGGTTCACCCCTCCACTTT.

This clonotype was counted between two and nine times. V and J are TRBV10-3 and TRBJ2-1; possibly TRBD2 for D (7 bases). Germline loops: CDR1 ENHRY, CDR2 SYGVKD. CDR3 length: 15 amino acids. Trimming shortened V by 7 bases and J by 0 bases, and 13 bases separated the two germline ends. CDR3 sequence: CAIKGEGGSYNEQFF. The CDR3 nucleotides are TGTGCCATCAAGGGGGAGGGGGGCTCCTACAATGAGCAGTTCTTC.

The J gene is TRBJ2-1, the V gene TRBV12-5; 9 bases line up with TRBD2. V was clipped by 3 bases and J by 7 bases; unmatched bases: 7. Germline V gene sequence: CDR1 LGHNT, CDR2 FRNRAP. The CDR3 loop spans 15 amino acids. The chain's CDR3 is CASGFRLAGKNEQFF. In DNA, the CDR3 is TGTGCTAGTGGTTTCCGCCTAGCGGGGAAGAATGAGCAGTTCTTC.

The rearrangement links TRBV19 to TRBJ1-1; 8 positions match TRBD1. With 8 bases clipped from V and 10 bases from J, the junction kept 9 bases outside the gene matches. This CDR3 region has 12 residues. Germline V gives CDR1 LNHDA, CDR2 SQIVND (reference sequence). The DNA of the CDR3 is TGTGCCAGTGGGCCAGGACAGGGTCGAGCTTTCTTT. This gives the protein CASGPGQGRAFF.

V and J are TRBV20-1 and TRBJ2-5, with TRBD2 matching 8 bases. The germline CDR1 and CDR2 sequences are DFQATT and SNEGSKA (reference sequence). Trimming took 0 bases from V and 5 from J; bases not matched to a gene: 11. The CDR3 loop spans 16 amino acids. The CDR3 protein is CSARDAQAGDAETQYF. The DNA of the CDR3 is TGCAGTGCTAGAGATGCCCAAGCGGGAGACGCGGAGACCCAGTACTTC.

This clonotype occurred many times. The V call is TRBV6-2 or TRBV6-3, the J call TRBJ1-3, with D unclear. The CDR3 covers 16 residues. Germline CDR1 reads MNHEY; CDR2 reads SVGEGT. V shed 6 bases and J shed 0 bases, with 15 bases lying between them. CDR3 protein: CASRADALVSGNTIYF. As DNA, the CDR3 is TGTGCCAGCAGGGCTGACGCGCTCGTCTCTGGAAACACCATATATTTT.

There are a few counts of this clonotype. This chain joins TRBV19 and TRBJ1-2, with 7 bases that match TRBD1. After removal of 0 bases from V and 6 bases from J, the junction contained 7 bases not matched to a gene. The germline V gene encodes CDR1 LNHDA and CDR2 SQIVND (reference sequence). This CDR3 has 15 residues. The CDR3 bases are TGTGCCAGTAGTATAGACGTACAGGGGAGGCATGGCTACACCTTC. Amino acid sequence: CASSIDVQGRHGYTF.

This clonotype occurred many times. The chain is built from TRBV7-2 and TRBJ2-7; 7 nucleotides match TRBD2. V lost 1 base to trimming and J lost 12 bases; unmatched junction nucleotides: 18. Germline CDR1 and CDR2: SGHTA and FQGNSA. CDR3 length: 16 residues. CDR3: CASSLDPSTSPTGLYF. The CDR3 bases are TGTGCCAGCAGCTTAGACCCATCGACTAGCCCAACGGGGTTGTACTTC.

The gene calls are TRBV2 and TRBJ2-7; D could derive from TRBD1 or TRBD2 (5 bases each). V was shortened by 7 bases and J by 2 bases, with 12 bases between the two germline ends. The CDR3 sequence is 13 residues long. CDR1 is SNHLY and CDR2 is FYNNEI in the germline V gene. For the CDR3, the DNA is TGTGCCAGCATTGGGGACGGCACCTACGAGCAGTACTTC. Protein sequence: CASIGDGTYEQYF.

The genes are TRBV6-6 and TRBJ2-5; D gene ambiguous. CDR3 length: 15 residues. The V gene's germline CDR1 is MNHNY and CDR2 SVGAGI (reference sequence). Between the trimmed V and J ends, which lost 0 bases and 1 base, there was a span of 9 bases. CDR3 residues: CASSYSAVSQETQYF. The CDR3 coding sequence is TGTGCCAGCAGTTACTCGGCGGTCAGCCAAGAGACCCAGTACTTC.

This clonotype was picked up a small number of times. This chain links TRBV7-2 with TRBJ2-1; 7 nucleotides match TRBD2. The CDR3 is 14 amino acids. V was pared by 1 base and J by 4 bases, with 1 base of the junction left unmatched. Germline CDR1 SGHTA, CDR2 FQGNSA. CDR3 protein: CASSLDGGYNEQFF. The DNA for the CDR3 is TGTGCCAGCAGCTTAGACGGGGGGTACAATGAGCAGTTCTTC.

The chain is built from TRBV20-1 and TRBJ1-2, with 8 bases aligning to TRBD1. Trimming removed 5 bases from V and 0 bases from J; junction bases left unmatched: 5. The CDR3 loop spans 14 amino acids. The germline V gene has CDR1 DFQATT and CDR2 SNEGSKA (reference sequence). As DNA, the CDR3 is TGCAGTGCTCCACCGACAGGGGCTAACTATGGCTACACCTTC. Translated, it gives CSAPPTGANYGYTF.

The rearrangement links TRBV7-9 to TRBJ2-3; either TRBD1 or TRBD2 may supply D (5 bases each). CDR3 length equals 14 residues. Germline V CDR1 and CDR2: SEHNR, FQNEAQ (reference sequence). Deletions cut 3 bases from V and 3 bases from J, with 10 bases between. CDR3 in DNA: TGTGCCAGCAGCTTCGAGGGGAGTACAGATACGCAGTATTTT. This codes for CASSFEGSTDTQYF.

The chain joins TRBV6-1 to TRBJ2-2, with 10 bases lining up with TRBD2. The CDR3 contains 16 residues. Trimming removed 0 bases from V and 5 bases from J; junction bases left unmatched: 3. Germline V gene data show CDR1 as MNHNS and CDR2 as SASEGT. The CDR3 coding sequence is TGTGCCAGCAGTGAAGCGGCTAGCGGGAGAACCGGGGAGCTGTTTTTT. Translation gives CASSEAASGRTGELFF.

The chain uses TRBV7-2 and TRBJ1-2, with 8 nucleotides matching TRBD1. The CDR3 spans 12 residues. Germline trimming cut 5 bases from V and 8 bases from J; bases unmatched to any gene: 4. Germline values: CDR1 SGHTA, CDR2 FQGNSA. The CDR3 spells CASSATGAGYTF. DNA of the CDR3: TGTGCCAGCAGCGCGACAGGGGCCGGCTACACCTTC.